This T cell receptor (beta chain) was retrieved from a study of blood T cells in healthy people across ages. After removal of 0 bases from V and 0 bases from J, the junction contained 9 bases not matched to a gene. This CDR3 spans 19 amino acids. This clonotype was counted between two and nine times. The antigen remains unidentified. Study-wide results and caveats: Compared with aged donors, long-lived donors showed fewer expanded clones, suggesting selection. Age showed a roughly linear inverse relationship with TCR beta diversity per million T cells.

A second PCR, run for about 7 to 12 cycles, used a sample-barcoded 5' primer plus a J-beta primer mix. TCRdb reanalysed the 5' RACE reads using MiXCR and keeps one entry per CDR3 protein. The sample contains over a million distinct CDR3 sequences, 55% to 75% of which appear only once. The sample comprised blood. The rearrangement uses TRBV12-3 or TRBV12-4 and TRBJ2-3; 10 positions agree with TRBD2. The receptor was derived from a man aged 18 to 30 in good health. CDR3 nucleotides: TGTGCCAGCAGTTTAGCGCAAAGCGGGGGGGTCGCTAGCACAGATACGCAGTATTTT. This gives the protein CASSLAQSGGVASTDTQYF.